Following are 12 T cell receptor beta chains from one sample sequenced in a study of CD8+ T cells in alopecia areata. RNA, once extracted, was reverse transcribed into cDNA for use as the sequencing template. Measured with immunoSEQ multiplex PCR; TCRdb has only the in-frame clones, and not every one. This sample yields roughly 250,000 clones, of which around two thirds are seen a single time; roughly 1.2% belongs to the top ten. The sequences come from CD4+ T cells sorted from blood, collected at week 0. These receptors all come from a human donor with alopecia areata.

As concerns this clone: The junction and the germline gene differ at one end; a read error may be behind it. This chain links TRBV30 with TRBJ2-1; D is ambiguous. This CDR3 comprises 13 residues. Germline V lookup: CDR1 GTSNPN, CDR2 SVGIG (reference sequence). CDR3 in amino acids: CAWSPRTDNEQLF. As DNA, the CDR3 is TGTGCCTGGAGTCCACGGACCGACAATGAGCAGCTCTTC.

Only one count was recorded for this clone. V gene TRBV29-1 combines with J gene TRBJ2-5; D is possibly TRBD2 (6 bases). The V and J ends lost 2 bases and 6 bases respectively, with 10 bases between them. The CDR3 has 12 amino acids. Germline CDR1 reads SQVTM; CDR2 reads ANQGSEA. The CDR3 region has the DNA TGCAGCGTTGAATGGGGGAGGCAGACCCAGTACTTC. This gives the protein CSVEWGRQTQYF. Full variable domain (remainder filled in from reference TRBV29-1 and TRBJ2-5): SAVISQKPSRDICQRGTSLTIQCQVDSQVTMMFWYRQQPGQSLTLIATANQGSEATYESGFVIDKFPISRPNLTFSTLTVSNMSPEDSSIYLCSVEWGRQTQYFGPGTRLLVL.

The chain couples TRBV12-5 to TRBJ2-3; tentatively, D is TRBD1 (5 bases). The V end lost 7 bases, the J end lost 2 bases, and 19 bases lay between the germline ends. This CDR3 contains 16 residues. Germline V gene data show CDR1 as LGHNT and CDR2 as FRNRAP. The CDR3 spells CASVSSLGANTDTQYF. CDR3 bases: TGTGCTAGTGTTTCCTCCCTAGGGGCTAACACAGATACGCAGTATTTT.

The gene calls are TRBV29-1 and TRBJ2-2; 8 bases are shared with TRBD2. The CDR3 covers 17 residues. Germline-derived CDR1 and CDR2 are SQVTM and ANQGSEA. J lost 0 bases, V lost 3 bases, and 9 bases had no gene match. Written as DNA, the CDR3 is TGCAGCGTTGATGGCGGGGGGAGATCCTCGAACACCGGGGAGCTGTTTTTT. It encodes CSVDGGGRSSNTGELFF.

This clone was seen once. V gene TRBV30 combines with J gene TRBJ2-7, with 8 bases matching TRBD2. With V trimmed by 7 bases and J by 3 bases, 11 bases remained unmatched. CDR1 and CDR2 from the germline V gene are GTSNPN and SVGIG (reference sequence). The CDR3 sequence is 14 residues long. CDR3 residues: CAYTGGGSLYEQYF. CDR3 sequence (DNA): TGTGCCTATACGGGGGGGGGCTCCCTCTACGAGCAGTACTTC. Looking up the rest from reference TRBV30 and TRBJ2-7 gives the full variable domain: SQTIHQWPATLVQPVGSPLSLECTVEGTSNPNLYWYRQAAGRGLQLLFYSVGIGQISSEVPQNLSASRPQDRQFILSSKKLLLSDSGFYLCAYTGGGSLYEQYFGPGTRLTVT.

This clone is a singleton in its sample. The J gene is TRBJ2-2, the V gene TRBV9, with D unclear. CDR1 is SGDLS and CDR2 is YYNGEE in the germline V gene. The germline V and J ends were trimmed by 0 bases and 4 bases, with 7 bases remaining between them. This CDR3 comprises 14 residues. The CDR3 is CASSVAFSTGELFF. In DNA, the CDR3 is TGTGCCAGCAGCGTAGCTTTCAGCACCGGGGAGCTGTTTTTT. Full variable domain (missing parts from reference TRBV9 and TRBJ2-2): DSGVTQTPKHLITATGQRVTLRCSPRSGDLSVYWYQQSLDQGLQFLIQYYNGEERAKGNILERFSAQQFPDLHSELNLSSLELGDSALYFCASSVAFSTGELFFGEGSRLTVL.

The sample holds a few counts of this clone. This rearrangement joins TRBV9 to TRBJ2-3, with a tentative D call TRBD2 (5 bases). Trimming pared 0 bases from V and 0 bases from J, leaving 11 bases between. The CDR3 contains 16 residues. CDR1 SGDLS and CDR2 YYNGEE come from the germline V gene. The CDR3: CASSVGSSVSTDTQYF. Here the CDR3 DNA reads TGTGCCAGCAGCGTAGGTAGTAGCGTAAGCACAGATACGCAGTATTTT.

This chain connects TRBV18 to TRBJ2-7; no clear D gene. The V end was cut by 0 bases, the J end by 3 bases, with 12 bases between. The CDR3 extends over 15 amino acids. In germline, CDR1 is KGHSH, CDR2 LQKENI. CDR3 DNA sequence: TGTGCCAGCTCACCACCGTTCCCGGATTACTACGAGCAGTACTTC. It specifies CASSPPFPDYYEQYF.

A few counts support this clone. The V call is TRBV28, the J call TRBJ2-4; 9 positions agree with TRBD2. The V segment lost 5 bases and the J segment 2 bases; nucleotides outside the gene matches: 10. This CDR3 has 17 residues. Germline V gene lookup returns CDR1 MDHEN and CDR2 SYDVKM. CDR3 sequence: CASSPLAGGLSKNIQYF. CDR3 nucleotide sequence: TGTGCCAGCAGTCCCCTGGCGGGGGGGCTTTCCAAAAACATTCAGTACTTC.

As DNA, the CDR3 is TGTGCCAGCAGCTTGGCAGGAGCAGGCTATGGCTACACCTTC. Its protein product is CASSLAGAGYGYTF. This rearrangement joins TRBV5-4 to TRBJ1-2; unclear D gene. V was trimmed by 0 bases and J by 4 bases, leaving 10 bases between them. The CDR3 totals 14 residues. Germline CDR1 reads SGHNT; CDR2 reads YYREEE (reference sequence).

The table lists this clone with a few counts. V gene TRBV5-1 combines with J gene TRBJ1-1, with 9 bases lining up with TRBD1. Looked up from germline, CDR1 is SGHRS and CDR2 is YFSETQ. This CDR3 has 15 residues. V lost 4 bases to trimming and J lost 5 bases; unmatched junction nucleotides: 9. CDR3 residues: CASSEPGQGWTEAFF. CDR3 bases: TGCGCCAGCAGCGAGCCGGGACAGGGATGGACTGAAGCTTTCTTT.

This clone was recorded a few times. V is TRBV14 and J is TRBJ1-4; D remains ambiguous. V lost 1 base and J lost 8, with 20 bases in between. The CDR3 spans 17 residues. CDR1 and CDR2 from the germline V gene are SGHDN and FVKESK. The CDR3 DNA reads as TGTGCCAGCAGCCAAGTCTTTGTCCGCTCGGCGGGAGAAAAACTGTTTTTT. It is translated as CASSQVFVRSAGEKLFF. Drawing the rest from reference TRBV14 and TRBJ1-4, the complete variable domain is EAGVTQFPSHSVIEKGQTVTLRCDPISGHDNLYWYRRVMGKEIKFLLHFVKESKQDESGMPNNRFLAERTGGTYSTLKVQPAELEDSGVYFCASSQVFVRSAGEKLFFGSGTQLSVL.